The sequence of this TCR beta chain was determined in a study of blood T cell repertoires in COVID-19. CDR1 is SGHRS, CDR2 YFSETQ, per germline. The CDR3 is made up of 15 amino acids. J gave up 7 bases and V 0 bases, and 5 bases lay outside the gene matches. As originally analysed: Estimates of nucleated cell counts were drawn from the amplification of reference gene primers. Sequencing was performed with immunoSEQ multiplex PCR; in TCRdb, only in-frame clones are kept and a portion is missing. V, J and clone size were drawn from that table, and D and trimming were deduced from the DNA. Counted here are 190,000 or so clones, around 80% occurring once; the ten biggest clones make up approximately 12%.

The source material was peripheral blood. The chain uses TRBV5-1 and TRBJ1-4; 8 bases line up with TRBD1. The receptor comes from a woman of 80 years or more with COVID-19, enrolled during active disease. The CDR3 DNA follows: TGCGCCAGCAGCTTGGTGCAGGGGGCAGCTGAAAAACTGTTTTTT. Translation: CASSLVQGAAEKLFF.